This T cell receptor beta chain was recorded in a study of beta chain features in type 1 diabetes (dated 2018 in TCRdb). At the level of the whole study: Mean age, gender distribution, total cell number and subset yield did not differ between patients and healthy donors. A total of 107,917,701 sorted cells were examined across all samples, and a strong correlation was observed between cell number per subset and RNA yield. Naive and central memory subsets were obtained from all 30 or so donors, but regulatory and stem cell-like memory subsets were isolated from only 8 patients and roughly 8 healthy donors. The study compared TCRB repertoires of sorted circulating CD4+ T cell subsets between recently diagnosed type 1 diabetes patients and matched healthy donors. General study outcomes and caveats: At VDJ recombination sites, type 1 diabetes patients had fewer insertions and more deleted nucleotides, which implies abnormalities in thymic rearrangement. PCR may preferentially amplify shorter templates, but because patient and control samples were amplified and corrected together, any resulting skew would affect both groups equally. Because small numbers of individuals were included in the HLA sub-analyses, any influence of HLA type on TCRB rearrangement was left unresolved. In all four CD4+ subsets, TCRB CDR3 length was moderately but significantly shorter in type 1 diabetes patients. Because cDNA was sequenced instead of genomic DNA, activated cells with high expression could be over-represented, although the groups did not differ in activation or CD3 levels. The naive, central memory and regulatory TCRB repertoires appeared to resemble one another more closely among patients than among healthy donors.

Comments on this clone: The clone's antigen remains unknown. No per-base quality is available; no much larger clone lies one base away.

Each donor gave one peripheral blood draw, averaging roughly 100 mL, which was collected into heparinised tubes. A BD FACSAria II and a panel including CD45RO, CCR7, CD25, CD127, CD95 and CD27 were used to sort naive, central memory, regulatory and stem cell-like memory CD4+ T cells. A purity above 98% was achieved for all sorted populations. PBMCs were isolated immediately by Lymphoprep density gradient centrifugation and stained directly without culture. To minimize batch effects, samples were stained and sorted in pairs, one healthy donor with one patient per experiment. The entire amount of isolated RNA was reverse transcribed using the High Capacity cDNA Reverse Transcription Kit, so the sequenced TCRB transcripts were expressed ones. Naive, central memory and regulatory T cell samples underwent deep immunoSEQ sequencing, averaging about 3.57 million total reads per sample. Sorted cells were lysed in RLT buffer and RNA was extracted with DNase-treated RNeasy Micro or Mini kits, depending on cell number. Each cell subset was processed separately to prevent cross-contamination, with patient and healthy donor samples processed together. The immunoSEQ multiplex PCR was used to amplify TCRB sequences from cDNA, yielding 87-bp fragments that span the CDR3 region. Sequencing of the amplicons was performed on the Illumina HiSeq platform. On the authors' methods: PCR bias was corrected computationally using synthetic template baselines, and reads within Hamming distance 2 were collapsed, with unmergeable singletons discarded. Reads were aligned to IMGT to assign V, D and J genes, CDR3 length, and insertions or deletions at six rearrangement sites. Within each subset, clonotype counts were normalized to sorted cell number, after which true diversity and Gini coefficients were computed with the tcR R package. Repertoire sharing was quantified using the overlap coefficient calculated on TCRB nucleotide sequences. TCRdb mirrors the immuneACCESS table, restricted to in-frame sequences. Some clones are absent from its copies; in checked studies, under half trace to an unresolved V gene, and the reason for the others is unknown. V and J calls and clone size are as listed in that table; D and trimming were resolved from the DNA. Across this sample there are around 40,000 clones, with over 50% seen only once. Approximately 2.1% of the sample is taken by the ten largest.

V has 0 bases trimmed and J has 1 base trimmed; junction bases matching no gene number 5. Reading the germline V gene (reference sequence) gives CDR1 SGHKS and CDR2 YYEKEE. The CDR3 measures 17 amino acids from cysteine to phenylalanine. Only the CDR3 DNA stays, 51 bases, in frame from base 1. The chain couples TRBV5-5 to TRBJ2-3; TRBD1 matches 10 bases in the middle. The receptor comes from a woman between 18 and 29 years old in good health. What was sequenced was Tregs from blood. The cell subset or site label of this sample denotes: regulatory CD4+ T cells. The CDR3 in this case is CASSLASGTGGTDTQYF. The bases read TGTGCCAGCAGCTTGGCCTCGGGGACAGGGGGCACAGATACGCAGTATTTT. The full variable domain, completed from the reference TRBV5-5 and TRBJ2-3 proteins outside the CDR3, reads DAGVTQSPTHLIKTRGQQVTLRCSPISGHKSVSWYQQVLGQGPQFIFQYYEKEERGRGNFPDRFSARQFPNYSSELNVNALLLGDSALYLCASSLASGTGGTDTQYFGPGTRLTVL.